This TCR beta chain came from a study of cytomegalovirus exposure and HLA in healthy donors. Looking at the study overall: The platform used for the 120 validation repertoires matched that of the roughly 630 first-cohort repertoires, a later analysis reported. Study-level results: In vitro work confirmed that a few CMV-associated chains recognize CMV antigens.

This clone has only one observation. Its antigen is as yet unknown. Clones were sequenced by immunoSEQ multiplex PCR, and TCRdb holds only the in-frame ones, with some missing. The table records some 65,000 clones, 96% of them present only once. Trimming stripped 0 bases from V and 3 bases from J, with 8 bases between. Germline V lookup: CDR1 SGDLS, CDR2 YYNGEE. The CDR3 totals 14 residues. The donors were part of the validation cohort, which consisted of more than 90 subjects and was separate from the first cohort of under 850 subjects. J is TRBJ2-3 and V is TRBV9; D ambiguous. The TCR sequence derives from a man aged 18 to 30 in good health and CMV-seronegative. Sequenced material: PBMCs. CDR3 in DNA: TGTGCCAGCAGCGTAGGTAGAGAGACAGATACGCAGTATTTT. It encodes CASSVGRETDTQYF. Full variable domain (outside the CDR3, taken from reference TRBV9 and TRBJ2-3): DSGVTQTPKHLITATGQRVTLRCSPRSGDLSVYWYQQSLDQGLQFLIQYYNGEERAKGNILERFSAQQFPDLHSELNLSSLELGDSALYFCASSVGRETDTQYFGPGTRLTVL.